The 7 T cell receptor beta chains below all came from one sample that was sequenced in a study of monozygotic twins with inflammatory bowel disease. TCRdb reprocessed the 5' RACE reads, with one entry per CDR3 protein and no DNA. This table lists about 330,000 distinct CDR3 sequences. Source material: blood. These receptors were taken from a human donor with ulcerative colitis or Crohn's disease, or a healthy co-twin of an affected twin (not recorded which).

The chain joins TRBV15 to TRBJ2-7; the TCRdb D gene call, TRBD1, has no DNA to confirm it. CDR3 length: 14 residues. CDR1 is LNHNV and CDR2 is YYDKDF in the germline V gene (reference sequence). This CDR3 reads CATSREQAHYEQYF.

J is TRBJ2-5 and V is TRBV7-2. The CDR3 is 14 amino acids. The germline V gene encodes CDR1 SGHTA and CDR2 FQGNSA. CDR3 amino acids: CASSLGRSKETQYF.

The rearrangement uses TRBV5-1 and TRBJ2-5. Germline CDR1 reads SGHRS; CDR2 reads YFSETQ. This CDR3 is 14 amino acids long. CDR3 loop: CASSLFAAQETQYF.

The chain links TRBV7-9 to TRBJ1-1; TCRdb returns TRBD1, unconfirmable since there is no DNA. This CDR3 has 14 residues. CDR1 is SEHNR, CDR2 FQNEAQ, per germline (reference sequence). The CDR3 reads CASSRSSPQGEAFF.

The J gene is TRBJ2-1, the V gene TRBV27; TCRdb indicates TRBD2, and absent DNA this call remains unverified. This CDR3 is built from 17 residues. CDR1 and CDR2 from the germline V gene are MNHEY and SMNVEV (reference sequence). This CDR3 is CASSNSLAPGVYNEQFF.

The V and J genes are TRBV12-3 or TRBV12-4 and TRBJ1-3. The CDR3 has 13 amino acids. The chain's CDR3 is CASSLLGRNTIYF.

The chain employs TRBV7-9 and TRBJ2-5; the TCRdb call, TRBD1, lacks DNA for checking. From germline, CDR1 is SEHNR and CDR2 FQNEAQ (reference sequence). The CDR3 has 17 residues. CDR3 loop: CASSSGTGYKDQETQYF.